This T cell receptor (beta chain) is drawn from a study of technical replicates of blood from a handful of donors. Only in-frame clones appear in the TCRdb table, and some are missing; sequencing was by immunoSEQ multiplex PCR. The repertoire holds 81,000 or so clones, with about 96% as singletons. This CDR3 comprises 11 residues. Trimming pared 4 bases from V and 6 bases from J, leaving 5 bases between. From germline, CDR1 is PRHDT and CDR2 FYEKMQ (reference sequence). The specimen was T cells isolated from PBMCs. The J gene is TRBJ2-3, the V gene TRBV13; D is ambiguous. This TCR was recovered from a human donor in good health. The CDR3 DNA sequence: TGTGCCAGCAGCTCGAGGGATACGCAGTATTTT. It translates to CASSSRDTQYF.